This T cell receptor (beta chain) comes out of a study of CD8 T cells in Susac syndrome. After extraction with the RNeasy kit, roughly 0.45 to 1 ug of the RNA was reverse transcribed using random hexamers. TCRdb re-derived calls from the immunoSEQ multiplex PCR reads in MiXCR, one entry per CDR3 protein. Of 150,000 to 160,000 distinct CDR3 sequences listed, around 95% are singletons. The CDR3 covers 14 residues. J gave up 8 bases and V 6 bases, and 13 bases lay outside the gene matches. Germline values: CDR1 DFQATT, CDR2 SNEGSKA (reference sequence). The material sequenced was CD8+ T cells from PBMCs. This rearrangement joins TRBV20-1 to TRBJ1-2, with 9 bases lining up with TRBD1. The sequence came from a human donor with multiple sclerosis. The CDR3 DNA reads as TGCAGTGCGACGACGACAGGGGGGATGGAGGGCTACACCTTC. It is translated as CSATTTGGMEGYTF.